This TCR beta chain was documented in a study of shared clonotypes between healthy human individuals. As for the study in general: The cohort comprised a couple of women and a few men. Their ages spanned 18 to 49 years.

The donors, all of them Caucasian adults, lived in Nashville, Tennessee. This clone was detected ten times or more. CDR3 length: 16 amino acids. CDR1 and CDR2 (germline): PRHDT, FYEKMQ (reference sequence). With 2 bases clipped from V and 5 bases from J, the junction kept 11 bases outside the gene matches. Unsorted PBMC replicate PCRs used approximately 290 ng DNA, tens of thousands of T cell genomes. Measured with immunoSEQ multiplex PCR; TCRdb has only the in-frame clones, and not every one. Among roughly 500,000 clones listed, around 80% were seen once. This receptor was identified in a woman in her thirties or forties in good health. Some clones in this sample may be carry-over from other donors' samples. Sequencing was performed on PBMCs. This chain connects TRBV13 to TRBJ2-7; 8 bases agree with TRBD2. The CDR3 is CASSLIPSGSGDEQYF. CDR3 DNA: TGTGCCAGCAGCTTAATCCCCAGCGGGAGCGGGGACGAGCAGTACTTC.